This T cell receptor beta chain was obtained from a study of shared clonotypes between healthy human individuals. The wider study: Used for every donor were three CD4 naive, three CD4 memory, two CD8 naive and one CD8 memory plate. Study-wide results and limits: Some naive CD4 clonotypes, 4% to 6%, turned up in common across a few donors. It was the non-shared clonotypes that had lower generation probabilities than clonotypes shared by all four donors.

The assay was immunoSEQ multiplex PCR, and TCRdb's table has in-frame clones only and misses some. This sample has 2,100,000 or so clones; 90% to 96% occur once, and the top ten carry roughly 0.13%. The study enrolled healthy HIV-negative adults without recent acute infections or vaccinations as donors. The CDR3 consists of 12 residues. In germline, CDR1 is SGHTA, CDR2 FQGNSA. J gave up 3 bases and V 7 bases, and 3 bases lay outside the gene matches. Note on this clone: Its antigen is still unknown.

The clonotype was recovered from a man aged 18 to 29 in good health. Source material: naive CD4+ T cells sorted from blood. Subset here: CD45RA+ positively selected. The chain recombines TRBV7-2 with TRBJ2-7; 7 positions match TRBD2. The chain's CDR3 is CASTPSGYEQYF. Written as DNA, the CDR3 is TGTGCCAGCACCCCTAGCGGCTACGAGCAGTACTTC.